One sample yielded the 20 T cell receptor beta chains listed below, sequenced in a study of blood T cell repertoires in COVID-19. Clones were read by immunoSEQ multiplex PCR, and TCRdb kept only the in-frame ones, dropping some. Of about 120,000 clones in the sample, 79% were seen once. The sample consisted of peripheral blood. These receptors were taken from a woman over 75 with acute or convalescent COVID-19.

In its sample, this clone was seen once. The chain joins TRBV27 to TRBJ2-3; D is possibly TRBD2 (7 bases). The ends were cut back, 3 bases at V and 6 bases at J, with 13 bases in the middle. The CDR3 runs 14 residues. Germline-derived CDR1 and CDR2 are MNHEY and SMNVEV (reference sequence). CDR3 loop: CASSFGGPGDTQYF. The CDR3 nucleotides are TGTGCCAGCAGTTTCGGGGGGCCGGGGGATACGCAGTATTTT.

V and J are TRBV10-3 and TRBJ2-3, with 7 nucleotides matching TRBD2. This CDR3 region has 15 residues. The germline gives CDR1 ENHRY, CDR2 SYGVKD. With 2 bases clipped from V and 0 bases from J, the junction kept 2 bases outside the gene matches. Here the CDR3 reads CAISEGSGSTDTQYF. CDR3 sequence (DNA): TGTGCCATCAGTGAGGGTAGCGGGAGCACAGATACGCAGTATTTT.

The V call is TRBV19, the J call TRBJ1-6, with 7 bases fitting TRBD1. CDR3 length: 16 amino acids. Germline V lookup: CDR1 LNHDA, CDR2 SQIVND (reference sequence). Unmatched junction bases numbered 10, after V lost 5 bases and J lost 6 bases. The chain's CDR3 is CASSPQLDRVNSPLHF. CDR3 in DNA: TGTGCCAGTAGTCCGCAGCTCGACAGGGTTAATTCACCCCTCCACTTT.

The chain joins TRBV7-2 to TRBJ2-7; 10 bases are a match to TRBD2. The CDR3 is made up of 17 amino acids. The V segment lost 5 bases and the J segment 5 bases; nucleotides outside the gene matches: 15. CDR1 and CDR2 from the germline V gene are SGHTA and FQGNSA. DNA for the CDR3: TGTGCCAGCAGCCCAGGCAGGGGTCTAGCGGGAGAAAACGAGCAGTACTTC. Translated, it gives CASSPGRGLAGENEQYF.

This chain connects TRBV5-6 to TRBJ2-7; TRBD1 matches at 10 bases. This CDR3 is 15 amino acids long. V trimming: 4 bases; J trimming: 3 bases; junction bases outside the gene matches: 7. The V gene's germline CDR1 is SGHDT and CDR2 YYEEEE. The chain's CDR3 is CASSPGTGALYEQYF. CDR3 nucleotides: TGTGCCAGCAGCCCCGGGACAGGGGCCCTCTACGAGCAGTACTTC.

This chain connects TRBV6-4 to TRBJ2-3; 9 nucleotides agree with TRBD2. This CDR3 contains 16 residues. Per germline, CDR1 MRHNA and CDR2 SNTAGT. The ends lost 5 bases at V and 5 bases at J; junction bases unmatched: 11. The CDR3 loop reads CASSPQREEWLDTQYF. CDR3 in DNA: TGTGCCAGCAGTCCCCAGCGGGAGGAATGGTTAGATACGCAGTATTTT.

The chain couples TRBV19 to TRBJ2-5; 11 bases are a match to TRBD2. Germline trimming cut 1 base from V and 0 bases from J; bases unmatched to any gene: 4. Germline V gives CDR1 LNHDA, CDR2 SQIVND (reference sequence). The CDR3 consists of 17 residues. In DNA, the CDR3 is TGTGCCAGTAGTATAGCTAGCGGGGGGTGGTACCAAGAGACCCAGTACTTC. Its protein is CASSIASGGWYQETQYF.

This chain uses TRBV7-3 with TRBJ2-2; 10 nucleotides match TRBD2. CDR3 length equals 15 residues. J lost 4 bases, V lost 5 bases, and 4 bases had no gene match. Germline V gene data show CDR1 as SGHTA and CDR2 as FQGTGA. CDR3 sequence reads: CASSPTSGTTGELFF. The CDR3 DNA reads as TGTGCCAGCAGCCCTACTAGCGGGACCACCGGGGAGCTGTTTTTT.

The V and J genes are TRBV2 and TRBJ2-7; D unclear. CDR1 SNHLY and CDR2 FYNNEI come from the germline V gene. The V end was cut by 4 bases, the J end by 4 bases, with 11 bases between. This CDR3 has 13 residues. The CDR3 DNA reads as TGTGCCAGCAGTGGGAGACTGTTATACGAGCAGTACTTC. It codes for CASSGRLLYEQYF.

The J gene is TRBJ2-7, the V gene TRBV28, with TRBD2 matching over 11 bases. The CDR3 length is 15 residues. J was trimmed by 3 bases and V by 3 bases; bases with no gene match: 4. Germline-derived CDR1 and CDR2 are MDHEN and SYDVKM. CDR3 sequence: CASSFPTSGDYEQYF. CDR3 in DNA: TGTGCCAGCAGTTTCCCGACTAGCGGGGACTACGAGCAGTACTTC. Together with reference TRBV28 and TRBJ2-7, the CDR3 gives the full variable domain: DVKVTQSSRYLVKRTGEKVFLECVQDMDHENMFWYRQDPGLGLRLIYFSYDVKMKEKGDIPEGYSVSREKKERFSLILESASTNQTSMYLCASSFPTSGDYEQYFGPGTRLTVT.

This chain joins TRBV6-4 and TRBJ2-1, with TRBD1 matching over 9 bases. The CDR3 has 15 amino acids. Germline V lookup: CDR1 MRHNA, CDR2 SNTAGT. The junction had 4 bases not matched to a gene; V was cut back by 6 bases and J by 1 base. Written as DNA, the CDR3 is TGTGCCAGCAGGCGGGACAGGGTGTCCTACAATGAGCAGTTCTTC. Translated: CASRRDRVSYNEQFF.

V is TRBV6-6 and J is TRBJ1-1; TRBD1 is a possible D gene (6 bases). The V end lost 7 bases, the J end lost 3 bases, and 18 bases lay between the germline ends. CDR1 is MNHNY, CDR2 SVGAGI, per germline (reference sequence). The CDR3 is 15 amino acids. CDR3 in DNA: TGTGCCAGCACCCTACTAGGGGGGGCGGACACTGAAGCTTTCTTT. This encodes CASTLLGGADTEAFF.

V is TRBV5-5 and J is TRBJ1-5, with TRBD1 matching over 8 bases. The V gene end was trimmed by 4 bases and the J gene end by 0 bases; junction bases not matched to a gene: 6. CDR3 length equals 16 residues. The germline gives CDR1 SGHKS, CDR2 YYEKEE (reference sequence). In DNA form, the CDR3 reads TGTGCCAGCAGCAACGGACAGGGCCGTAGCAATCAGCCCCAGCATTTT. Its protein product is CASSNGQGRSNQPQHF.

This clone was picked up one time. The rearrangement uses TRBV5-4 and TRBJ1-2; D might be TRBD1 (6 bases). Looked up from germline, CDR1 is SGHNT and CDR2 is YYREEE (reference sequence). V dropped 0 bases and J dropped 7 bases, with 16 bases sitting between them. The CDR3 extends over 15 amino acids. The CDR3 bases are TGTGCCAGCAGCTTGGACAACACAGGGTCGTTTGGCTACACCTTC. Residues: CASSLDNTGSFGYTF.

CDR3 in amino acids: CASSGAGVGTDTQYF. Written as DNA, the CDR3 is TGCGCCAGCAGCGGAGCGGGGGTCGGCACAGATACGCAGTATTTT. The rearrangement uses TRBV5-1 and TRBJ2-3; 8 positions agree with TRBD2. From germline, CDR1 is SGHRS and CDR2 YFSETQ. The CDR3 totals 15 residues. The ends lost 4 bases at V and 1 base at J; junction bases unmatched: 5.

The chain is built from TRBV10-1 and TRBJ2-7; TRBD1 agrees at 8 bases. This CDR3 contains 14 residues. CDR1 and CDR2 from the germline V gene are WNHNN and SYGVQD (reference sequence). Trimming took 7 bases from V and 9 from J; bases not matched to a gene: 14. CDR3 DNA: TGCGCCAGCATTTTCACTGGACAGGGTAGGTTGCAGTACTTC. It specifies CASIFTGQGRLQYF.

In this sample, this clone turned up once. The CDR3 DNA is TGTGCCAGCAGCTGGGGAGGGGGGACCACTGAAGCTTTCTTT. Its translation is CASSWGGGTTEAFF. V gene TRBV5-5 combines with J gene TRBJ1-1, with D possibly being TRBD1 (6 bases). V was pared by 3 bases and J by 4 bases, with 13 bases between. Germline V gene lookup returns CDR1 SGHKS and CDR2 YYEKEE (reference sequence). The CDR3 has 14 residues.

The gene calls are TRBV12-1 and TRBJ2-1; the table's D call, TRBD1, was not checked against the DNA. TRBV12-1 is labeled a pseudogene. This CDR3 region has 13 residues. The CDR3 DNA reads TGTGCCAGCAGCACCGGGACAGGGCTCGATCAGTTCTTC. It specifies CASSTGTGLDQFF.

The chain has TRBV5-4 and TRBJ2-7; TRBD1 agrees at 8 bases. Germline assignment: CDR1 SGHNT and CDR2 YYREEE (reference sequence). After removal of 4 bases from V and 3 bases from J, the junction contained 9 bases not matched to a gene. The length of the CDR3 is 15 residues. CDR3 loop: CASSRQTGVVYEQYF. CDR3 sequence (DNA): TGTGCCAGCAGCCGTCAGACAGGGGTGGTCTACGAGCAGTACTTC.

The chain has TRBV4-2 and TRBJ2-3, with 12 bases matching TRBD2. The CDR3 spans 17 residues. J gave up 4 bases and V 3 bases, and 8 bases lay outside the gene matches. Germline V lookup: CDR1 LGHNA, CDR2 YNFKEQ. DNA for the CDR3: TGTGCCAGCAGCCAGGACATACTAGCGGGGGGAGCAGATACGCAGTATTTT. This encodes CASSQDILAGGADTQYF.